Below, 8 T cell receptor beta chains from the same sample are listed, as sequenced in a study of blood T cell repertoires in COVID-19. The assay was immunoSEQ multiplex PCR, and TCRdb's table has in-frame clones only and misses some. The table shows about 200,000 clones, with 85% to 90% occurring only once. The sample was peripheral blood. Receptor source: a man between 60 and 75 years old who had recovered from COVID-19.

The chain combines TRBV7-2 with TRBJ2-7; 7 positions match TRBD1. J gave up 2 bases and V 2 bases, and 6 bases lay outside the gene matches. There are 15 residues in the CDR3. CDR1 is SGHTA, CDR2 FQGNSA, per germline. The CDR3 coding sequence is TGTGCCAGCAGCTTATCGGGGCAGGGGGCCTACGAGCAGTACTTC. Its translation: CASSLSGQGAYEQYF.

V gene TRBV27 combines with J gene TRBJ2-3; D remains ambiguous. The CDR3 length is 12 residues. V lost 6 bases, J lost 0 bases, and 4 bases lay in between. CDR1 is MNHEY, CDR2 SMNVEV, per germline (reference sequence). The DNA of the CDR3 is TGTGCCAGCAGGACTAGCACAGATACGCAGTATTTT. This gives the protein CASRTSTDTQYF.

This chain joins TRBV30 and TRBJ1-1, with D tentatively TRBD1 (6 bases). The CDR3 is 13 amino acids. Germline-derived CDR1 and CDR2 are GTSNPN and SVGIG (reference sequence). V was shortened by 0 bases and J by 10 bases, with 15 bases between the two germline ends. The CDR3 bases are TGTGCCTGGAGTGTACGGCAGGGGTTATCAGCTTTCTTT. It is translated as CAWSVRQGLSAFF.

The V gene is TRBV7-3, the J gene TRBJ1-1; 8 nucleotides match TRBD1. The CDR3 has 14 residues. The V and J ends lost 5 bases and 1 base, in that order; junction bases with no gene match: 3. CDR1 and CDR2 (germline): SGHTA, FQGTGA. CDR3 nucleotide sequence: TGTGCCAGCAGCCTCGGGACAGGGAACACTGAAGCTTTCTTT. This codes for CASSLGTGNTEAFF.

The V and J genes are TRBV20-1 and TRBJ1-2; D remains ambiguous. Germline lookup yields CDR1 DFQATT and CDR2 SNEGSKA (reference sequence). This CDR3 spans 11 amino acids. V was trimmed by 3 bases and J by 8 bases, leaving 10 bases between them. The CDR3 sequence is CSAREVVGYTF. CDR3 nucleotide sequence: TGCAGTGCTAGGGAGGTTGTGGGCTACACCTTC.

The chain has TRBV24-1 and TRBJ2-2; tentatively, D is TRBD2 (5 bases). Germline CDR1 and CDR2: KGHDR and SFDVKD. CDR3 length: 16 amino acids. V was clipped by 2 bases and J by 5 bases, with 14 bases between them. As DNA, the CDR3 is TGTGCCACCAGTGATTCGAGAGGGCTCGGGACCGGGGAGCTGTTTTTT. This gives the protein CATSDSRGLGTGELFF.

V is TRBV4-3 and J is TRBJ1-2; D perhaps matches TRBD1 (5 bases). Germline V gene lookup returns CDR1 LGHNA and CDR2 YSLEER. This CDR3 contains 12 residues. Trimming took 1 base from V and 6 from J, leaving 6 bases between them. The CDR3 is CASSQAGDGYTF. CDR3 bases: TGCGCCAGCAGCCAAGCGGGGGATGGCTACACCTTC.

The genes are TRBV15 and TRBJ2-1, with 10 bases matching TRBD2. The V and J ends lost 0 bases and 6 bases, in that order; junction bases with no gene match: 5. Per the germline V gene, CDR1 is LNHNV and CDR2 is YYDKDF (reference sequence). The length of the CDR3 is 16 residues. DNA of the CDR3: TGTGCCACCAGCAGAGATCCCGGACTAGCGGTCAATGAGCAGTTCTTC. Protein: CATSRDPGLAVNEQFF.